The 26 T cell receptor beta chains reported below all come from one sample, sequenced in a study of T cell clusters in autoimmune cytopenias. TRB rearrangements were amplified by touch-down multiplex PCR with mixed TRB-A/B primers. No DNA is given; TCRdb re-called the multiplex PCR reads and lists each CDR3 protein once. The sample table sets out roughly 10,000 distinct CDR3 sequences. TRB amplification used roughly 250 ng of peripheral blood genomic DNA. The same data also went into a second study, on T cell repertoires in aging, cancer and after chemotherapy.

The sequenced sample consisted of peripheral blood. The origin of the receptors is a human donor in good health.

V gene TRBV19 combines with J gene TRBJ2-3; TCRdb selects TRBD2, and the lack of DNA leaves this call unchecked. The CDR3 covers 17 residues. Germline CDR1 and CDR2: LNHDA and SQIVND (reference sequence). The CDR3: CASSLQASGLSTDTQYF.

The V and J genes are TRBV6-5 and TRBJ2-2; the D gene TCRdb calls, TRBD2, cannot be checked with no DNA. This CDR3 has 17 amino acids. CDR1 MNHEY and CDR2 SVGAGI come from the germline V gene. The CDR3 is CASSYAPTSGSSGELFF.

The genes are TRBV6-6 and TRBJ1-5; the TCRdb D gene call, TRBD1, has no DNA to confirm it. This CDR3 region has 16 residues. The germline V gene has CDR1 MNHNY and CDR2 SVGAGI (reference sequence). CDR3 sequence reads: CASSYGGQEKTQPQHF.

This chain joins TRBV30 and TRBJ2-1; the D call of TRBD2 rests on TCRdb alone, since no DNA is present to check it. Germline CDR1 reads GTSNPN; CDR2 reads SVGIG (reference sequence). This CDR3 has 14 amino acids. CDR3 amino acids: CALSFAGGVNEQFF.

The J gene is TRBJ2-7, the V gene TRBV30; TCRdb selects TRBD2, and the lack of DNA leaves this call unchecked. The germline V gene encodes CDR1 GTSNPN and CDR2 SVGIG (reference sequence). This CDR3 contains 14 residues. CDR3 amino acids: CACRGLAENYEQYF.

The rearrangement joins TRBV6-5 to TRBJ2-7. This CDR3 has 15 amino acids. CDR1 MNHEY and CDR2 SVGAGI come from the germline V gene. CDR3 sequence: CASSYSLQGPNEQYF.

This sequence joins TRBV27 and TRBJ1-4. Germline assignment: CDR1 MNHEY and CDR2 SMNVEV (reference sequence). CDR3 size: 15 residues. This CDR3 is CASSLSWAVNEKLFF.

The V gene is TRBV12-3 or TRBV12-4, the J gene TRBJ1-5; the TRBD1 assignment by TCRdb is unverifiable without DNA. The CDR3 extends over 17 amino acids. The CDR3: CASSLYGGGANNQPQHF.

V usage is TRBV7-6 and J usage is TRBJ2-3; checking the TCRdb D call of TRBD2 is not possible without DNA. Germline-derived CDR1 and CDR2 are SGHVS and FNYEAQ. The CDR3 loop spans 18 amino acids. CDR3 protein: CASSLTQGLAELTDTQYF.

The V and J genes are TRBV6-5 and TRBJ1-6. The CDR3 consists of 15 residues. Germline-derived CDR1 and CDR2 are MNHEY and SVGAGI. The CDR3 region is CASSYRGEGGIPLHF.

The V call is TRBV19, the J call TRBJ1-2; lacking DNA, the TRBD1 call made by TCRdb goes unchecked. Germline assignment: CDR1 LNHDA and CDR2 SQIVND (reference sequence). This CDR3 spans 14 amino acids. The CDR3 loop is CASKDRDLNYGYTF. Full variable domain (outside the CDR3, taken from reference TRBV19 and TRBJ1-2): DGGITQSPKYLFRKEGQNVTLSCEQNLNHDAMYWYRQDPGQGLRLIYYSQIVNDFQKGDIAEGYSVSREKKESFPLTVTSAQKNPTAFYLCASKDRDLNYGYTFGSGTRLTVV.

J is TRBJ2-7 and V is TRBV30. Germline-derived CDR1 and CDR2 are GTSNPN and SVGIG (reference sequence). The CDR3 is 13 residues long. Here the CDR3 reads CAWRRPGTYEQYF.

CDR3 residues: CASSWTGGGYTF. The chain has TRBV5-5 and TRBJ1-2. This CDR3 is built from 12 residues. Germline V gene sequence: CDR1 SGHKS, CDR2 YYEKEE (reference sequence).

The chain combines TRBV15 with TRBJ2-5; TCRdb's assignment of TRBD1 cannot be checked, as there is no DNA. The CDR3 runs 15 residues. Germline CDR1 and CDR2: LNHNV and YYDKDF (reference sequence). The CDR3 region is CATSRPAAGGETQYF.

The chain links TRBV5-5 to TRBJ1-6. Germline CDR1 reads SGHKS; CDR2 reads YYEKEE (reference sequence). This CDR3 has 14 residues. The chain's CDR3 is CASSLGAGNSPLHF.

The chain couples TRBV15 to TRBJ2-3. CDR1 and CDR2 (germline): LNHNV, YYDKDF (reference sequence). This CDR3 comprises 12 residues. The CDR3 is CATSSPADTQYF.

The gene calls are TRBV6-5 and TRBJ1-1. The CDR3 extends over 15 amino acids. Germline V gene sequence: CDR1 MNHEY, CDR2 SVGAGI. CDR3 loop: CASSYSGAANTEAFF.

The chain carries TRBV6-5 and TRBJ2-7; TCRdb lists TRBD1, though no DNA is available to test this call. Looked up from germline, CDR1 is MNHEY and CDR2 is SVGAGI. The CDR3 totals 16 residues. The CDR3 reads CASSYSPTGWGSEQYF.

The chain is built from TRBV27 and TRBJ1-5; the TRBD1 assignment by TCRdb is unverifiable without DNA. CDR3 size: 14 residues. Germline CDR1 MNHEY, CDR2 SMNVEV (reference sequence). The CDR3 spells CASSDAGIGQPQHF.

The V and J genes are TRBV6-1 and TRBJ2-5; TCRdb's D call, TRBD1, is unchecked because there is no DNA. The CDR3 covers 17 residues. Germline V gene data show CDR1 as MNHNS and CDR2 as SASEGT. CDR3 loop: CASSEQVRQGGQETQYF.

This clonotype counts as medium-sized by frequency. The gene calls are TRBV19 and TRBJ2-2; as DNA is missing, the TRBD2 call by TCRdb cannot be tested. Germline assignment: CDR1 LNHDA and CDR2 SQIVND (reference sequence). CDR3 length: 15 residues. The CDR3 loop is CASSVAGGPTGELFF.

V usage is TRBV27 and J usage is TRBJ2-1; TCRdb names TRBD1, which stays unverified in the absence of DNA. This CDR3 contains 14 residues. Germline loops: CDR1 MNHEY, CDR2 SMNVEV (reference sequence). This CDR3 reads CASSSGTEWNEQFF.

The rearrangement joins TRBV15 to TRBJ2-2; TCRdb's D call, TRBD2, is unchecked because there is no DNA. Germline V gives CDR1 LNHNV, CDR2 YYDKDF (reference sequence). This CDR3 comprises 18 residues. The CDR3 spells CATSRVERGGLPTGELFF.

The CDR3 loop reads CASSLGAPNPGREQYF. The chain links TRBV27 to TRBJ2-7; TCRdb outputs TRBD1, but without DNA this stays unchecked. This CDR3 contains 16 residues. Germline lookup yields CDR1 MNHEY and CDR2 SMNVEV (reference sequence).

This CDR3 is CASSLDRGGSYEQYF. V and J are TRBV18 and TRBJ2-7; TCRdb calls TRBD1, which cannot be checked without DNA. The length of the CDR3 is 15 residues. CDR1 and CDR2 from the germline V gene are KGHSH and LQKENI.

This chain connects TRBV14 to TRBJ1-4; TCRdb's D call, TRBD1, is unchecked because there is no DNA. The germline V gene encodes CDR1 SGHDN and CDR2 FVKESK. The CDR3 extends over 14 amino acids. This chain's CDR3 is CASIPDRDPEKLFF.